The 14 T cell receptor beta chains presented below share a single source sample, sequenced in a study of T cell responses to AZD1222 COVID-19 vaccine. Assay used: immunoSEQ multiplex PCR; TCRdb lists only in-frame clones, some missing. The data hold roughly 100,000 clones, with around nine tenths observed a single time. The sample was peripheral blood, taken on day 0 of AZD1222 vaccination. The receptors were gathered from an adult in good health.

The gene calls are TRBV12-5 and TRBJ1-4; D may be TRBD1 (5 bases). V shed 0 bases and J shed 8 bases, with 19 bases lying between them. This CDR3 region has 17 residues. The germline CDR1 and CDR2 sequences are LGHNT and FRNRAP. The CDR3 loop is CASGLVLMRGIGEKLFF. Here the CDR3 DNA reads TGTGCTAGTGGTTTGGTATTAATGCGGGGGATTGGAGAAAAACTGTTTTTT.

This sequence joins TRBV18 and TRBJ2-7; D remains unclear. This CDR3 has 14 amino acids. Germline lookup yields CDR1 KGHSH and CDR2 LQKENI. Trimming stripped 3 bases from V and 1 base from J, with 10 bases between. The CDR3 spells CASSPPVGSYEQYF. The DNA for the CDR3 is TGTGCCAGCTCACCCCCCGTTGGGTCCTACGAGCAGTACTTC. The full variable domain, its missing parts supplied by reference TRBV18 and TRBJ2-7, is NAGVMQNPRHLVRRRGQEARLRCSPMKGHSHVYWYRQLPEEGLKFMVYLQKENIIDESGMPKERFSAEFPKEGPSILRIQQVVRGDSAAYFCASSPPVGSYEQYFGPGTRLTVT.

This clone was counted only a few times. The chain employs TRBV7-8 and TRBJ1-1; D ambiguous. Germline-derived CDR1 and CDR2 are SGHVS and FQNEAQ. Trimming cost V 1 base and J 1 base, with 7 bases left between them. This CDR3 spans 14 amino acids. CDR3 nucleotides: TGTGCCAGCAGCTTAGTGGAGGGGAACACTGAAGCTTTCTTT. Its protein is CASSLVEGNTEAFF.

The V gene is TRBV4-2, the J gene TRBJ2-1; tentative D call: TRBD2 (6 bases). The CDR3 is 15 residues long. The germline V and J ends were trimmed by 4 bases and 3 bases, with 13 bases remaining between them. Germline loops: CDR1 LGHNA, CDR2 YNFKEQ. The CDR3 DNA reads as TGTGCCAGCAGCCGAGGGGAGGCGGACTACAATGAGCAGTTCTTC. Encoded protein: CASSRGEADYNEQFF.

The chain uses TRBV24-1 and TRBJ2-5; the D gene is possibly TRBD2 (6 bases). CDR3 size: 12 residues. V was shortened by 5 bases and J by 5 bases, with 8 bases between the two germline ends. The germline CDR1 and CDR2 sequences are KGHDR and SFDVKD. The DNA of the CDR3 is TGTGCCACCAGTGGGGGAGGTGAGACCCAGTACTTC. This translates into CATSGGGETQYF.

The rearrangement joins TRBV5-4 to TRBJ1-2; the match to TRBD1 covers 8 bases. With 1 base clipped from V and 7 bases from J, the junction kept 6 bases outside the gene matches. The CDR3 covers 14 residues. CDR1 is SGHNT and CDR2 is YYREEE in the germline V gene (reference sequence). DNA of the CDR3: TGTGCCAGCAGCTTGCCGGACAGGGAGGCTGGCTACACCTTC. Its protein is CASSLPDREAGYTF.

The rearrangement joins TRBV19 to TRBJ2-5; 9 bases line up with TRBD1. Trimming took 5 bases from V and 5 from J; bases not matched to a gene: 24. This CDR3 region has 20 residues. The germline V gene encodes CDR1 LNHDA and CDR2 SQIVND (reference sequence). CDR3 loop: CASSSTLVDFEGQGCETQYF. In DNA, the CDR3 is TGTGCCAGTAGTTCAACACTCGTAGATTTTGAGGGACAGGGATGTGAGACCCAGTACTTC.

The CDR3 DNA reads TGTGCCAGCAGCTTAACTAGCGGGGGGTTTGAGCAGTACTTC. Protein product: CASSLTSGGFEQYF. The chain joins TRBV5-4 to TRBJ2-7, with 12 bases that match TRBD2. There are 14 residues in the CDR3. Germline CDR1 reads SGHNT; CDR2 reads YYREEE (reference sequence). V gave up 2 bases and J gave up 7 bases; unmatched junction bases: 4.

The chain couples TRBV7-9 to TRBJ1-4; tentatively, D is TRBD1 (5 bases). This CDR3 comprises 14 residues. V shed 5 bases and J shed 7 bases, with 14 bases lying between them. Germline CDR1 and CDR2: SEHNR and FQNEAQ (reference sequence). The CDR3 loop reads CASSPGGSIEKLFF. The CDR3 region has the DNA TGTGCCAGCAGCCCGGGGGGGAGCATTGAAAAACTGTTTTTT. Full variable domain (outside the CDR3, taken from reference TRBV7-9 and TRBJ1-4): DTGVSQNPRHKITKRGQNVTFRCDPISEHNRLYWYRQTLGQGPEFLTYFQNEAQLEKSRLLSDRFSAERPKGSFSTLEIQRTEQGDSAMYLCASSPGGSIEKLFFGSGTQLSVL.

V gene TRBV7-2 combines with J gene TRBJ1-6; D might be TRBD1 (5 bases). Per the germline V gene, CDR1 is SGHTA and CDR2 is FQGNSA. CDR3 length: 18 amino acids. With 1 base removed from V and 0 bases from J, the gap between germline ends came to 13 bases. CDR3 sequence: CASSLDADSFSYNSPLHF. The DNA of the CDR3 is TGTGCCAGCAGCTTAGATGCCGACAGCTTCTCCTATAATTCACCCCTCCACTTT.

The chain joins TRBV7-9 to TRBJ2-5; 9 bases agree with TRBD1. The V gene end was trimmed by 5 bases and the J gene end by 1 base; junction bases not matched to a gene: 8. Germline lookup yields CDR1 SEHNR and CDR2 FQNEAQ (reference sequence). The CDR3 runs to 16 residues. CDR3 sequence reads: CASSTGTGSLQETQYF. CDR3 bases: TGTGCCAGCAGCACCGGGACAGGGAGTCTCCAAGAGACCCAGTACTTC. The whole variable domain, filled in from reference TRBV7-9 and TRBJ2-5, reads DTGVSQNPRHKITKRGQNVTFRCDPISEHNRLYWYRQTLGQGPEFLTYFQNEAQLEKSRLLSDRFSAERPKGSFSTLEIQRTEQGDSAMYLCASSTGTGSLQETQYFGPGTRLLVL.

The chain uses TRBV5-4 and TRBJ1-1, with a weak D call TRBD1 (5 bases). Germline V gene sequence: CDR1 SGHNT, CDR2 YYREEE (reference sequence). The length of the CDR3 is 14 residues. V dropped 0 bases and J dropped 7 bases, with 13 bases sitting between them. The CDR3 here is CASSLAGGTLEAFF. The CDR3 region has the DNA TGTGCCAGCAGCTTGGCGGGTGGGACTCTTGAAGCTTTCTTT.

The chain combines TRBV5-6 with TRBJ1-2; TRBD1 agrees at 7 bases. Germline V gene data show CDR1 as SGHDT and CDR2 as YYEEEE. The CDR3 consists of 17 residues. J lost 0 bases, V lost 0 bases, and 8 bases had no gene match. For the CDR3, the DNA is TGTGCCAGCAGCTTGGGGGACAGCCTCTCCTCTAACTATGGCTACACCTTC. Encoded protein: CASSLGDSLSSNYGYTF. The full variable domain, in which reference TRBV5-6 and TRBJ1-2 provide the parts outside the CDR3, is DAGVTQSPTHLIKTRGQQVTLRCSPKSGHDTVSWYQQALGQGPQFIFQYYEEEERQRGNFPDRFSGHQFPNYSSELNVNALLLGDSALYLCASSLGDSLSSNYGYTFGSGTRLTVV.

This chain joins TRBV29-1 and TRBJ1-4; D might be TRBD1 (5 bases). This CDR3 has 14 residues. The germline V and J ends were trimmed by 2 bases and 7 bases, with 14 bases remaining between them. Germline V CDR1 and CDR2: SQVTM, ANQGSEA. The CDR3 reads CSVEKGTSGEKLFF. The CDR3 DNA reads as TGCAGCGTTGAAAAGGGGACCTCGGGTGAAAAACTGTTTTTT.